These 30 T cell receptor beta chains originate from one sample sequenced in a study of cytotoxic CD8 clonotypes in ibrutinib-treated CLL. Profiling relied on immunoSEQ multiplex PCR, and the TCRdb table lists in-frame clones only, not all of them. This table holds 58,000 or so clones, around 52% found once. Material: PBMCs, obtained after 12 months of ibrutinib treatment. The receptor set was obtained from a human donor with chronic lymphocytic leukemia.

The chain carries TRBV5-1 and TRBJ1-3; D is unclear. CDR1 and CDR2 (germline): SGHRS, YFSETQ. The V end was cut by 4 bases, the J end by 0 bases, with 17 bases between. The CDR3 has 17 residues. The CDR3 nucleotides are TGCGCCAGCAGCCAAGGCCCCGGGCCACGCTCTGGAAACACCATATATTTT. Its translation is CASSQGPGPRSGNTIYF.

In this sample, this clone turned up a few times. The chain is built from TRBV5-1 and TRBJ1-1; D remains unclear. The length of the CDR3 is 15 residues. Per germline, CDR1 SGHRS and CDR2 YFSETQ. V was trimmed by 5 bases and J by 3 bases, leaving 17 bases between them. CDR3 coding DNA: TGCGCCAGCAGTCGGGATAATTCAGGTGACACTGAAGCTTTCTTT. Its protein product is CASSRDNSGDTEAFF.

The J gene is TRBJ1-5, the V gene TRBV27, with 8 bases identical to TRBD1. Trimming cost V 2 bases and J 6 bases; bases outside gene matches: 3. Per the germline V gene, CDR1 is MNHEY and CDR2 is SMNVEV (reference sequence). The CDR3 extends over 14 amino acids. CDR3 sequence: CASSLQGARQPQHF. The CDR3 DNA reads as TGTGCCAGCAGTTTACAGGGGGCGCGTCAGCCCCAGCATTTT.

This clone showed up just a few times. The gene calls are TRBV7-2 and TRBJ2-7, with a possible D match to TRBD1 (6 bases). CDR1 is SGHTA, CDR2 FQGNSA, per germline. This CDR3 is 14 amino acids long. V shed 2 bases and J shed 3 bases, with 11 bases lying between them. CDR3 in amino acids: CASSLTDRNYEQYV. The CDR3, as DNA: TGTGCCAGCAGCTTAACTGACAGGAACTACGAGCAGTACGTC.

The rearrangement links TRBV18 to TRBJ2-3, with 10 nucleotides matching TRBD2. Looked up from germline, CDR1 is KGHSH and CDR2 is LQKENI. The CDR3 runs 17 residues. J was trimmed by 0 bases and V by 3 bases; bases with no gene match: 6. CDR3 coding DNA: TGTGCCAGCTCACCTCTCGGACTAGCGGTAAGCACAGATACGCAGTATTTT. This translates into CASSPLGLAVSTDTQYF.

CDR3 in amino acids: CASSLPQGFEPEAFF. DNA for the CDR3: TGCGCCAGCAGCTTACCTCAGGGTTTTGAGCCTGAAGCTTTCTTT. This chain uses TRBV5-1 with TRBJ1-1; tentative D call: TRBD1 (5 bases). Germline V gene lookup returns CDR1 SGHRS and CDR2 YFSETQ. CDR3 length: 15 residues. The germline V and J ends were trimmed by 2 bases and 6 bases, with 17 bases remaining between them.

The chain couples TRBV7-6 to TRBJ2-2, with D hard to call. CDR1 and CDR2 (germline): SGHVS, FNYEAQ. The V end was cut by 4 bases, the J end by 6 bases, with 12 bases between. CDR3 length: 14 residues. The CDR3 region is CASSSLTVPGELFF. CDR3 nucleotide sequence: TGTGCCAGCAGCTCATTGACCGTCCCCGGGGAGCTGTTTTTT.

The chain's CDR3 is CASSWWDRGLSYEQYF. The CDR3 DNA is TGTGCCAGCAGCTGGTGGGACAGGGGGCTCTCCTACGAGCAGTACTTC. The chain recombines TRBV5-4 with TRBJ2-7; 12 bases fit TRBD1. V gave up 3 bases and J gave up 0 bases; unmatched junction bases: 4. CDR3 length: 16 amino acids. Germline CDR1 reads SGHNT; CDR2 reads YYREEE (reference sequence).

This clone has more than one count but fewer than ten. CDR3 nucleotides: TGTGCCAGCAGCTTATATGCCAGGGGGCACGACTATGGCTACACCTTC. Its protein is CASSLYARGHDYGYTF. The V gene is TRBV7-2, the J gene TRBJ1-2; 8 nucleotides align to TRBD1. Germline V gene lookup returns CDR1 SGHTA and CDR2 FQGNSA. After removal of 2 bases from V and 3 bases from J, the junction contained 8 bases not matched to a gene. The CDR3 has 16 residues.

The table lists this clone with a few counts. The V call is TRBV27, the J call TRBJ2-3; unclear D gene. Germline V gene sequence: CDR1 MNHEY, CDR2 SMNVEV (reference sequence). The length of the CDR3 is 12 residues. The V end was cut by 4 bases, the J end by 7 bases, with 9 bases between. This chain's CDR3 is CASSSPPNTQYF. CDR3 nucleotide sequence: TGTGCCAGCAGTTCCCCCCCCAATACGCAGTATTTT.

The chain links TRBV7-2 to TRBJ1-3; TRBD1 matches 7 bases. CDR1 is SGHTA, CDR2 FQGNSA, per germline. The CDR3 covers 15 residues. Trimming cost V 5 bases and J 0 bases; bases outside gene matches: 4. The CDR3 nucleotides are TGTGCCAGCAGCCTCCGGGACAGCTCTGGAAACACCATATATTTT. Translation: CASSLRDSSGNTIYF.

There are a few counts of this clone. V is TRBV6-1 and J is TRBJ2-1; D possibly corresponds to TRBD2 (6 bases). The V gene lost 4 bases and the J gene lost 7 bases, with 11 bases spanning the gap. CDR3 length: 13 residues. Germline loops: CDR1 MNHNS, CDR2 SASEGT. The chain's CDR3 is CASSGRRGNEQFF. DNA of the CDR3: TGTGCCAGCAGTGGGCGACGGGGGAATGAGCAGTTCTTC.

This clone showed up just a few times. V is TRBV20-1 and J is TRBJ2-5; 7 nucleotides line up with TRBD1. V dropped 6 bases and J dropped 4; count of bases not matched to a gene: 2. Germline V CDR1 and CDR2: DFQATT, SNEGSKA (reference sequence). The CDR3 spans 11 residues. The CDR3 reads CSARTGETQYF. The CDR3 DNA reads as TGCAGTGCAAGGACAGGAGAGACCCAGTACTTC.

This clone is deemed medium-sized (0.01 to 0.1%). The rearrangement joins TRBV18 to TRBJ1-1; unclear D gene. V dropped 3 bases and J dropped 1 base, with 12 bases sitting between them. CDR1 and CDR2 (germline): KGHSH, LQKENI. This CDR3 has 15 residues. The CDR3 is CASSPSRTENTEAFF. The CDR3 region has the DNA TGTGCCAGCTCACCTTCACGGACGGAGAACACTGAAGCTTTCTTT.

The chain's CDR3 is CAISDRAEQFF. DNA of the CDR3: TGTGCCATCAGTGATAGGGCGGAGCAGTTCTTC. This chain links TRBV10-3 with TRBJ2-1; D not resolved. The germline CDR1 and CDR2 sequences are ENHRY and SYGVKD. This CDR3 contains 11 residues. V dropped 3 bases and J dropped 10 bases, with 7 bases sitting between them.

The table lists this clone with a few counts. The chain joins TRBV5-6 to TRBJ1-5, with D unclear. The V gene lost 4 bases and the J gene lost 2 bases, with 13 bases spanning the gap. CDR3 length: 15 amino acids. Germline V gives CDR1 SGHDT, CDR2 YYEEEE. CDR3 nucleotides: TGTGCCAGCAGCGTCAGAAGAACGGGCAATCAGCCCCAGCATTTT. Its translation: CASSVRRTGNQPQHF.

The genes are TRBV5-1 and TRBJ1-5, with D possibly TRBD1 on 6 matching bases. This CDR3 spans 14 amino acids. Trimming removed 4 bases at V and 1 base at J, with 9 bases between. Germline CDR1 reads SGHRS; CDR2 reads YFSETQ. The CDR3 bases are TGCGCCAGCAGCCCGGGACAAAGCAATCAGCCCCAGCATTTT. Its translation: CASSPGQSNQPQHF. Full variable domain (outside the CDR3, taken from reference TRBV5-1 and TRBJ1-5): KAGVTQTPRYLIKTRGQQVTLSCSPISGHRSVSWYQQTPGQGLQFLFEYFSETQRNKGNFPGRFSGRQFSNSRSEMNVSTLELGDSALYLCASSPGQSNQPQHFGDGTRLSIL.

The chain recombines TRBV28 with TRBJ1-5; 8 nucleotides match TRBD1. This CDR3 has 16 amino acids. V trimming: 3 bases; J trimming: 0 bases; junction bases outside the gene matches: 4. From germline, CDR1 is MDHEN and CDR2 SYDVKM. This CDR3 is CASSFRQGNSNQPQHF. As DNA, the CDR3 is TGTGCCAGCAGTTTCCGACAGGGGAATAGCAATCAGCCCCAGCATTTT.

The sample holds many counts of this clone. The rearrangement uses TRBV28 and TRBJ2-3, with D tentatively TRBD2 (6 bases). There are 12 residues in the CDR3. Germline V lookup: CDR1 MDHEN, CDR2 SYDVKM. V gave up 7 bases and J gave up 5 bases, with 10 bases separating them. This CDR3 reads CASTQTRDTQYF. The CDR3 DNA reads as TGTGCCAGCACTCAGACTAGAGATACGCAGTATTTT.

This rearrangement joins TRBV19 to TRBJ1-2, with 7 positions matching TRBD1. Trimming cost V 10 bases and J 4 bases; bases outside gene matches: 9. The germline V gene has CDR1 LNHDA and CDR2 SQIVND (reference sequence). The CDR3 has 13 residues. CDR3 sequence reads: CATEGAVGYGYTF. CDR3 nucleotides: TGTGCCACCGAGGGGGCTGTGGGCTATGGCTACACCTTC.

The chain recombines TRBV7-9 with TRBJ2-7; 9 bases fit TRBD1. CDR3 length: 17 amino acids. Per germline, CDR1 SEHNR and CDR2 FQNEAQ (reference sequence). V shed 1 base and J 2 bases; nucleotides not matched to a gene: 9. The CDR3 DNA reads TGTGCCAGCAGCTTAGAACGCTCGGGACAGGGACCCTACGAGCAGTACTTC. It is translated as CASSLERSGQGPYEQYF. The full variable domain, in which reference TRBV7-9 and TRBJ2-7 provide the parts outside the CDR3, is DTGVSQNPRHKITKRGQNVTFRCDPISEHNRLYWYRQTLGQGPEFLTYFQNEAQLEKSRLLSDRFSAERPKGSFSTLEIQRTEQGDSAMYLCASSLERSGQGPYEQYFGPGTRLTVT.

The table lists this clone with a few counts. The chain carries TRBV4-1 and TRBJ1-6; D might be TRBD1 (5 bases). Per germline, CDR1 MGHRA and CDR2 YSYEKL. The CDR3 length is 15 residues. V was shortened by 1 base and J by 9 bases, with 13 bases between the two germline ends. The CDR3 DNA reads as TGCGCCAGCAGCCAAGTCCCCGGGACGAGTTCACCCCTCCACTTT. The encoded protein is CASSQVPGTSSPLHF.

The chain employs TRBV11-1 and TRBJ2-1; D is ambiguous. Germline values: CDR1 SGHAT, CDR2 FQDESV (reference sequence). V lost 5 bases to trimming and J lost 5 bases, with 1 base between them. The CDR3 is 10 residues long. Written as DNA, the CDR3 is TGTGCCAGCAGCCACAATGAGCAGTTCTTC. Translating gives CASSHNEQFF.

V usage is TRBV2 and J usage is TRBJ1-3; the D gene is possibly TRBD1 (5 bases). V gave up 11 bases and J gave up 5 bases, with 16 bases separating them. Germline V CDR1 and CDR2: SNHLY, FYNNEI. There are 13 residues in the CDR3. In nucleotides, the CDR3 is TGTGCCTCTTTGAGGCAGGGCCGAAACACCATATATTTT. Translation: CASLRQGRNTIYF.

There are a few counts of this clone. This chain links TRBV28 with TRBJ1-2, with unresolved D. The CDR3 is 12 residues long. Germline V gene sequence: CDR1 MDHEN, CDR2 SYDVKM. The germline V and J ends were trimmed by 1 base and 2 bases, with 2 bases remaining between them. The CDR3 region has the DNA TGTGCCAGCAGTTTATCGAACTATGGCTACACCTTC. Its protein product is CASSLSNYGYTF.

By share, this clone ranks as medium-sized. In DNA form, the CDR3 reads TGTGCCAGCAACGCGAGGACAGGGATGGACGAGCAGTACTTC. Protein product: CASNARTGMDEQYF. The rearrangement uses TRBV6-6 and TRBJ2-7, with TRBD1 matching over 8 bases. The CDR3 spans 14 residues. The ends lost 7 bases at V and 5 bases at J; junction bases unmatched: 10. Germline CDR1 reads MNHNY; CDR2 reads SVGAGI (reference sequence).

This clone was recorded at least ten times. The chain's CDR3 is CASSISHRDRRRTSNQPQHF. The CDR3 DNA reads as TGTGCCAGTAGTATCTCCCACCGGGACAGGCGGAGAACGAGCAATCAGCCCCAGCATTTT. This chain uses TRBV19 with TRBJ1-5, with 8 bases that match TRBD1. The germline V gene has CDR1 LNHDA and CDR2 SQIVND (reference sequence). Trimming removed 3 bases from V and 1 base from J; junction bases left unmatched: 17. The length of the CDR3 is 20 residues.

The chain uses TRBV10-2 and TRBJ1-1, with D unclear. Germline-derived CDR1 and CDR2 are WSHSY and SAAADI. V lost 2 bases and J 6 bases, leaving 4 bases between the germline ends. The CDR3 runs 11 residues. CDR3: CASSEISEAFF. As DNA, the CDR3 is TGCGCCAGCAGTGAGATATCTGAAGCTTTCTTT.

The rearrangement links TRBV5-4 to TRBJ2-3; D not certain. Per germline, CDR1 SGHNT and CDR2 YYREEE (reference sequence). V was cut by 2 bases and J by 2 bases, with 6 bases left in between. The CDR3 contains 13 residues. The CDR3 loop is CASSLGNTDTQYF. The DNA of the CDR3 is TGTGCCAGCAGCTTAGGTAACACAGATACGCAGTATTTT.

This clone was seen more than once but under ten times. V usage is TRBV4-1 and J usage is TRBJ2-3; possible D gene TRBD2, 6 bases. This CDR3 has 14 amino acids. V was trimmed by 4 bases and J by 3 bases, leaving 11 bases between them. Germline V gene data show CDR1 as MGHRA and CDR2 as YSYEKL. The CDR3: CASSLGGITDTQYF. CDR3 coding DNA: TGCGCCAGCAGCCTTGGAGGGATAACAGATACGCAGTATTTT.